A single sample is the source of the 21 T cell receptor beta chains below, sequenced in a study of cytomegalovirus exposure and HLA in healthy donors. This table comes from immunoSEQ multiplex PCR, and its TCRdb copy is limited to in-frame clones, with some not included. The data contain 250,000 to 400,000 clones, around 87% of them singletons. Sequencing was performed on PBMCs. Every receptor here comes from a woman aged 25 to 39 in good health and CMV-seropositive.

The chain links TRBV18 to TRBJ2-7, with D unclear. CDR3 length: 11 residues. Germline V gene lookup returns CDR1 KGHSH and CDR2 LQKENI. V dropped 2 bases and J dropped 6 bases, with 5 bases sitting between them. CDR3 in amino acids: CASSPSAEQYF. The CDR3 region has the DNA TGTGCCAGCTCACCATCCGCCGAGCAGTACTTC.

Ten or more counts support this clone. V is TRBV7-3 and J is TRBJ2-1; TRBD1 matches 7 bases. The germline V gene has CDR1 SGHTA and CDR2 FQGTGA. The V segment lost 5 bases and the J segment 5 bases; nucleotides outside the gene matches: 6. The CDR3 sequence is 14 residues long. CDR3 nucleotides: TGTGCCAGCAGCGCCCCGGGACAGAACAATGAGCAGTTCTTC. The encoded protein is CASSAPGQNNEQFF.

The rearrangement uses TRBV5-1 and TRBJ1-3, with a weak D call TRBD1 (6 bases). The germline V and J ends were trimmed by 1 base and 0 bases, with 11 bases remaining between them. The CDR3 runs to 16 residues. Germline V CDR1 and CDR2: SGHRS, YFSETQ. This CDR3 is CASSLFQGSSGNTIYF. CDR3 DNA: TGCGCCAGCAGCTTGTTTCAGGGGAGCTCTGGAAACACCATATATTTT.

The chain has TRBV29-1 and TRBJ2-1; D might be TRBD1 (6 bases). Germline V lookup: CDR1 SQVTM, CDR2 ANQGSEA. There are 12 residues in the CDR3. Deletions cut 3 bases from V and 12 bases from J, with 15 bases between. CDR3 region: CSVEGQLPGQFF. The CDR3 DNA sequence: TGCAGCGTTGAGGGACAACTCCCGGGGCAGTTCTTC.

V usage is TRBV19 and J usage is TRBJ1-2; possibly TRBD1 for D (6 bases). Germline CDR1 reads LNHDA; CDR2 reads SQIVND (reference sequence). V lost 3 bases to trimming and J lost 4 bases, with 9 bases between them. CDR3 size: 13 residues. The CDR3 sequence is CASSIDRTYGYTF. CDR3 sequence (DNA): TGTGCCAGTAGTATTGACAGGACCTATGGCTACACCTTC.

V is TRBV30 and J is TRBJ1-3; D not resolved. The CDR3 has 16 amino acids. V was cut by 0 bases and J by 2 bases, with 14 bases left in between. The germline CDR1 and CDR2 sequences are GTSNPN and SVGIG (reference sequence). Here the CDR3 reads CAWSVQVVPAGNTIYF. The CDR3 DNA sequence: TGTGCCTGGAGTGTACAAGTGGTACCTGCTGGAAACACCATATATTTT.

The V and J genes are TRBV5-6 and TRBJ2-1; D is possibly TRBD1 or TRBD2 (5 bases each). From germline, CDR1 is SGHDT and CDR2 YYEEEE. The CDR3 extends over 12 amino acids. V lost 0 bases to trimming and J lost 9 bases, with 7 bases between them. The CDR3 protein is CASSLVGTEQFF. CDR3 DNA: TGTGCCAGCAGCTTGGTCGGGACTGAGCAGTTCTTC. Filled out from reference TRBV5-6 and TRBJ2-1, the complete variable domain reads DAGVTQSPTHLIKTRGQQVTLRCSPKSGHDTVSWYQQALGQGPQFIFQYYEEEERQRGNFPDRFSGHQFPNYSSELNVNALLLGDSALYLCASSLVGTEQFFGPGTRLTVL.

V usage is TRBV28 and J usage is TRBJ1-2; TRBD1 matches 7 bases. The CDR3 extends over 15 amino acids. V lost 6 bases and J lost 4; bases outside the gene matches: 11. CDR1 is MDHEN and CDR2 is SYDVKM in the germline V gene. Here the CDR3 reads CASSTLQGPPYGYTF. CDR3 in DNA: TGTGCCAGCAGCACACTACAGGGGCCCCCCTATGGCTACACCTTC.

The CDR3 region is CASSHTRQGGNQPQHF. CDR3 sequence (DNA): TGTGCCAGCAGCCACACTCGACAGGGAGGGAATCAGCCCCAGCATTTT. The chain employs TRBV4-2 and TRBJ1-5; 7 bases are shared with TRBD1. This CDR3 is 16 amino acids long. V was pared by 3 bases and J by 4 bases, with 9 bases of the junction left unmatched. The germline gives CDR1 LGHNA, CDR2 YNFKEQ.

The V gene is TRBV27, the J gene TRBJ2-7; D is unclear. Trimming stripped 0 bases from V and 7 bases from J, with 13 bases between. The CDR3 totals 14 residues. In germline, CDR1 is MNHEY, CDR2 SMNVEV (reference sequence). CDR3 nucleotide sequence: TGTGCCAGCAGTTTATCAGGGCAGCCCGATGAGCAGTACTTC. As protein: CASSLSGQPDEQYF.

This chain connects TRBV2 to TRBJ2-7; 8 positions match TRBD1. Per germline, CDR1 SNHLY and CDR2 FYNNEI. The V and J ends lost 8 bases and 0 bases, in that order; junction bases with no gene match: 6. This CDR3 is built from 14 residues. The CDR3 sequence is CASRTGRLSYEQYF. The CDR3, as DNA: TGTGCCAGCCGGACAGGGCGCCTCTCCTACGAGCAGTACTTC.

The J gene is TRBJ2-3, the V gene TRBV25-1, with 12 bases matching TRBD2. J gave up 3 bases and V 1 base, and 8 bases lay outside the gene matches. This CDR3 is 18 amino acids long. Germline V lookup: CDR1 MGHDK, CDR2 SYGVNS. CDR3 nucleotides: TGTGCCAGCAGTGAATCCCGGACTAGCGGGAAGGGGACAGATACGCAGTATTTT. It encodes CASSESRTSGKGTDTQYF. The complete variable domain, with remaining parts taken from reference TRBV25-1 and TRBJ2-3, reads EADIYQTPRYLVIGTGKKITLECSQTMGHDKMYWYQQDPGMELHLIHYSYGVNSTEKGDLSSESTVSRIRTEHFPLTLESARPSHTSQYLCASSESRTSGKGTDTQYFGPGTRLTVL.

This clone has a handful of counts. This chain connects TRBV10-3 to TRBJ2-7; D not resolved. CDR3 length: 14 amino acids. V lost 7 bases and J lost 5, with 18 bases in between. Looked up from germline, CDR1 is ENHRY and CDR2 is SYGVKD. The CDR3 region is CAITPGGHIDEQYF. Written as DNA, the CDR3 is TGTGCCATCACCCCGGGTGGGCATATTGACGAGCAGTACTTC.

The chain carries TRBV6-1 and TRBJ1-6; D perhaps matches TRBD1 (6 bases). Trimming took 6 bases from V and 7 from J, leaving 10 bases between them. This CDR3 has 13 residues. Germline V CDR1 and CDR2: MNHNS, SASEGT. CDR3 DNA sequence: TGTGCCAGCAGCGGACAGAACAATTCACCCCTCCACTTT. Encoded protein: CASSGQNNSPLHF.

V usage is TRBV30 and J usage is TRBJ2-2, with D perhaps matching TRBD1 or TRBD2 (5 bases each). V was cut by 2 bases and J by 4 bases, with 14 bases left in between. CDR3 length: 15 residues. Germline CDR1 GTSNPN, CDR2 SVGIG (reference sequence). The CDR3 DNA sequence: TGTGCCTGGAGTAGAGGGGCTGTCCGCACCGGGGAGCTGTTTTTT. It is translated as CAWSRGAVRTGELFF.

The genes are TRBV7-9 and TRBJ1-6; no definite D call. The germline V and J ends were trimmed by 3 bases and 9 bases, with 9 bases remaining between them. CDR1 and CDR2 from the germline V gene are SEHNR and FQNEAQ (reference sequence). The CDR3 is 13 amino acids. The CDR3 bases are TGTGCCAGCAGCTTCGAGTTCAGTTCACCCCTCCACTTT. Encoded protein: CASSFEFSSPLHF. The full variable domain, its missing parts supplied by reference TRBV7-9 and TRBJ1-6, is DTGVSQNPRHKITKRGQNVTFRCDPISEHNRLYWYRQTLGQGPEFLTYFQNEAQLEKSRLLSDRFSAERPKGSFSTLEIQRTEQGDSAMYLCASSFEFSSPLHFGNGTRLTVT.

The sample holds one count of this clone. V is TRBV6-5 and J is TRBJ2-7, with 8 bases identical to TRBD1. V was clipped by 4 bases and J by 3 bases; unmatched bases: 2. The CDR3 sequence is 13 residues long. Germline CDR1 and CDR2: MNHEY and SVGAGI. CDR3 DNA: TGTGCCAGCAGTTCTGACAGGGGCTACGAGCAGTACTTC. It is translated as CASSSDRGYEQYF.

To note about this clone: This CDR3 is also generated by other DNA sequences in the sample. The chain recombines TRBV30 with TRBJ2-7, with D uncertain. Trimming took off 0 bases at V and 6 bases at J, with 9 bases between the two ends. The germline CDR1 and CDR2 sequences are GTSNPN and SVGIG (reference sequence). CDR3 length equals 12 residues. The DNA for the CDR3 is TGTGCCTGGAGTGTATCCGGGTCCGAGCAGTACTTC. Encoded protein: CAWSVSGSEQYF.

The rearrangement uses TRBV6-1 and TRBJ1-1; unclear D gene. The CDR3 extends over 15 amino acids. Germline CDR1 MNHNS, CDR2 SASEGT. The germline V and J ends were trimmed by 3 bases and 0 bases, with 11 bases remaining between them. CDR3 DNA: TGTGCCAGCAGTGACATAGCACCGATGAACACTGAAGCTTTCTTT. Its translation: CASSDIAPMNTEAFF.

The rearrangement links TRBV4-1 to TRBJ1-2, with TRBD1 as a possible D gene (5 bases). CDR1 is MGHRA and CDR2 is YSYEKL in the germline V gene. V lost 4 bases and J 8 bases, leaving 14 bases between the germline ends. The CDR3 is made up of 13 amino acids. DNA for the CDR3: TGCGCCAGCAGCCCGGGACTCTTCGGGGGCTACACCTTC. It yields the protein CASSPGLFGGYTF.

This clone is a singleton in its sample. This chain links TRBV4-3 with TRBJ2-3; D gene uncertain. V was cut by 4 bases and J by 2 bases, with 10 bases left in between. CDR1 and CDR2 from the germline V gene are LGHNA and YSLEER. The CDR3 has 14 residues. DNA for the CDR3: TGCGCCAGCAGCCTCACAGTGGACACAGATACGCAGTATTTT. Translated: CASSLTVDTDTQYF.